This T cell receptor beta chain stems from a study of blood T cell repertoires in COVID-19. Study overall: Specimens from acute and convalescent COVID-19 originated in the United States, Italy and Spain. From T cells, B-cell-depleted T cells, or PBMCs came the material, which was cDNA or gDNA.

The data were produced by immunoSEQ multiplex PCR, yet TCRdb's version contains in-frame clones alone and is incomplete. This sample has tens of thousands of clones, with just over 90% found just once. CDR1 LGHDT and CDR2 YNNKEL come from the germline V gene (reference sequence). The CDR3 sequence is 12 residues long. V was clipped by 5 bases and J by 8 bases, with 12 bases between them. The chain is built from TRBV3-1 (or the pseudogene TRBV3-2) and TRBJ1-2; D is ambiguous. Material: peripheral blood. This sequence originates from a man aged 50 to 60 with active COVID-19. This CDR3 reads CASSLYGRGYTF. CDR3 bases: TGTGCCAGCAGCTTATACGGGAGGGGCTACACCTTC.